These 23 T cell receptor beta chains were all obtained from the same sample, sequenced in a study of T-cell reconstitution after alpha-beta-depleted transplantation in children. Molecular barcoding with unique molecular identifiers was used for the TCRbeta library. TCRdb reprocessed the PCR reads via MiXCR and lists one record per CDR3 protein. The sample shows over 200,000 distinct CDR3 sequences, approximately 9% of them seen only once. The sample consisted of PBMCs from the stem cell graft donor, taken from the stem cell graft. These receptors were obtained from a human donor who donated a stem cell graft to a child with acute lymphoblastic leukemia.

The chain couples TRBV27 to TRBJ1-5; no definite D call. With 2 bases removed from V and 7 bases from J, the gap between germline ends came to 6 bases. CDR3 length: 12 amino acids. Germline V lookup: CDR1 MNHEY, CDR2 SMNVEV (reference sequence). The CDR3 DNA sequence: TGTGCCAGCAGTTTACGAGGACAGCCCCAGCATTTT. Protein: CASSLRGQPQHF.

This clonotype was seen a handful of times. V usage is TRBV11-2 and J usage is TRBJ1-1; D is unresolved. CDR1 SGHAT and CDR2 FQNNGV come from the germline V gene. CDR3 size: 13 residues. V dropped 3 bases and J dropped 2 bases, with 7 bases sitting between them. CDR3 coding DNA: TGTGCCAGCAGCTTCAAAAGAAACACTGAAGCTTTCTTT. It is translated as CASSFKRNTEAFF. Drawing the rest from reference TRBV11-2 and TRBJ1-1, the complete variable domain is EAGVAQSPRYKIIEKRQSVAFWCNPISGHATLYWYQQILGQGPKLLIQFQNNGVVDDSQLPKDRFSAERLKGVDSTLKIQPAKLEDSAVYLCASSFKRNTEAFFGQGTRLTVV.

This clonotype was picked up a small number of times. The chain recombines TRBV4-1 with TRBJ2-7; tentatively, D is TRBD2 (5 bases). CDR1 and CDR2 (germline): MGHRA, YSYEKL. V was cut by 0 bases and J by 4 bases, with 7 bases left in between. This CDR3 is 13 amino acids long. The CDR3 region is CASSQDGRYEQYF. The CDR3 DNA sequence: TGCGCCAGCAGCCAAGATGGGAGATACGAGCAGTACTTC.

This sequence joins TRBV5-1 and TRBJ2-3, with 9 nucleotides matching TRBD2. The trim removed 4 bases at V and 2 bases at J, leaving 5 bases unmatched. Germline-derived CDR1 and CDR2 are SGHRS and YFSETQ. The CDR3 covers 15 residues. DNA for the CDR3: TGCGCCAGCAGCGAAAGCGGGGGGTTCACAGATACGCAGTATTTT. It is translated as CASSESGGFTDTQYF.

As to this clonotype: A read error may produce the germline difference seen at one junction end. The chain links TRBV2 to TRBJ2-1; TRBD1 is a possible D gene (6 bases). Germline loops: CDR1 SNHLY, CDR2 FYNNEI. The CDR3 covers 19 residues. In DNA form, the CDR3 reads TGTGCCTGCAGTTTAATCGGGATTTACAGGGAGAGCTCCTACAATGAGCAGTTCTTC. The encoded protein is CACSLIGIYRESSYNEQFF.

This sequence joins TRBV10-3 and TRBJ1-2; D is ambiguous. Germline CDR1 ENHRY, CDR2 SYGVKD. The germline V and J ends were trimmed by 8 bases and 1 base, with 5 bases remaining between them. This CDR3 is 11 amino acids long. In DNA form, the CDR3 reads TGTGCCATCGGGGATAACTATGGCTACACCTTC. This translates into CAIGDNYGYTF.

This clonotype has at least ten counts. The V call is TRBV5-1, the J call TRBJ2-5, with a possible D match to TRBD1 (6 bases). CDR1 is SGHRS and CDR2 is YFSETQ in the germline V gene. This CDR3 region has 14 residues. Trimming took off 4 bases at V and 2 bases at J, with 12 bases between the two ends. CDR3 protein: CASSPGQPQETQYF. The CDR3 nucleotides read TGCGCCAGCAGCCCGGGACAACCACAAGAGACCCAGTACTTC.

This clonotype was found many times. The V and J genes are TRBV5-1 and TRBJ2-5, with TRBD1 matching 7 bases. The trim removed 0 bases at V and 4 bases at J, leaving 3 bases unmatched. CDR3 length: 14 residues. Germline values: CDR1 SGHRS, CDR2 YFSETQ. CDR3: CASSLDRGGETQYF. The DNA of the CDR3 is TGCGCCAGCAGCTTGGACAGGGGTGGAGAGACCCAGTACTTC.

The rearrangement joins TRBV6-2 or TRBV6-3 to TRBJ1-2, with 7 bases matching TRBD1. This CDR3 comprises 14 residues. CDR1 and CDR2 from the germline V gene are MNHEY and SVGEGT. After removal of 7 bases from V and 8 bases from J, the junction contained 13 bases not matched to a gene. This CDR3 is CASTRGQRVAGYTF. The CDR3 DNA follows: TGTGCCAGCACGCGGGGACAGCGAGTCGCCGGCTACACCTTC.

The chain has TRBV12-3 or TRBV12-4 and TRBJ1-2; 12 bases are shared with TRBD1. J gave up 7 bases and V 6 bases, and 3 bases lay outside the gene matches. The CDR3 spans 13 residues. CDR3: CASRGQGAVGYTF. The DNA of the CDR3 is TGTGCCAGCAGGGGACAGGGGGCCGTTGGCTACACCTTC.

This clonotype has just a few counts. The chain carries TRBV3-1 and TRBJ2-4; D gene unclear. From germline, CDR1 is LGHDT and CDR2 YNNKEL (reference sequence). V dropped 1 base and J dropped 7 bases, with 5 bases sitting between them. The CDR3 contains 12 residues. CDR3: CASSQARNIQYF. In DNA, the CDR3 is TGTGCCAGCAGCCAAGCTAGGAACATTCAGTACTTC.

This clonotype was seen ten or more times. The chain's CDR3 is CASSGHATNNYGYTF. The CDR3 DNA is TGTGCCAGCAGTGGACACGCTACTAATAACTATGGCTACACCTTC. The V gene is TRBV27, the J gene TRBJ1-2, with a tentative D call TRBD1 (5 bases). Germline CDR1 MNHEY, CDR2 SMNVEV (reference sequence). The V gene lost 5 bases and the J gene lost 1 base, with 14 bases spanning the gap. This CDR3 is built from 15 residues.

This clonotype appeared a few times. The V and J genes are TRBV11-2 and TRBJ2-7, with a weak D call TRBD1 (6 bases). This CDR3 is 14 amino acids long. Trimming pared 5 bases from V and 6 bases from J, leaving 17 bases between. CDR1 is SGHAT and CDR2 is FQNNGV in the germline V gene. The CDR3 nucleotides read TGTGCCAGCAGCCGGGACAACTCTCGGGTCGAGCAGTACTTC. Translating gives CASSRDNSRVEQYF.

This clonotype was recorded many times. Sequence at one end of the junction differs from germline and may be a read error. The DNA of the CDR3 is TGTGCCAGCAACCAACTAGCGGGGGCTTACAATGAGCAGTTCTTC. Its translation: CASNQLAGAYNEQFF. The J gene is TRBJ2-1, the V gene TRBV3-1; 11 positions agree with TRBD2. Germline V CDR1 and CDR2: LGHDT, YNNKEL (reference sequence). This CDR3 is 15 amino acids long.

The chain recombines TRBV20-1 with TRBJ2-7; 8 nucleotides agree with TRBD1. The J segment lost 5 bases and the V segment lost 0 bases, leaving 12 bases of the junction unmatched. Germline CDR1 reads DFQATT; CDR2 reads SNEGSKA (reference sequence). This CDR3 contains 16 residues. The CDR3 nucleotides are TGCAGTGCTAGAGATCCCTCCGGGACAGGTCCACACGAGCAGTACTTC. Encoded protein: CSARDPSGTGPHEQYF.

The CDR3 region has the DNA TGCAGCGTTGGGGCAGGGGGCATCGATGGCTACACCTTC. It codes for CSVGAGGIDGYTF. This chain uses TRBV29-1 with TRBJ1-2, with 8 bases that match TRBD1. J lost 6 bases, V lost 4 bases, and 7 bases had no gene match. Germline V lookup: CDR1 SQVTM, CDR2 ANQGSEA. The CDR3 consists of 13 residues.

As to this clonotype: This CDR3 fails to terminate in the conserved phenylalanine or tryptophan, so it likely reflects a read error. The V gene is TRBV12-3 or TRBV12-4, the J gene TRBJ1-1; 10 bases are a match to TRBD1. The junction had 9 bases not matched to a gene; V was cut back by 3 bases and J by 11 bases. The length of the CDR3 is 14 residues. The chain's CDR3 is CASSFQDRGVSAFY. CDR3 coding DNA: TGTGCCAGCAGTTTTCAGGACAGGGGGGTTTCGGCTTTCTAT.

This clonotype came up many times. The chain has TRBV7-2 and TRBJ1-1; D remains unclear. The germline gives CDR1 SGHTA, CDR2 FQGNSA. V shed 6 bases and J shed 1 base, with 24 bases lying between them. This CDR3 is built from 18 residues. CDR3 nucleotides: TGTGCCAGCAGGCGGCCGTTCGTGGCGCTGGGTAAGAACACTGAAGCTTTCTTT. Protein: CASRRPFVALGKNTEAFF. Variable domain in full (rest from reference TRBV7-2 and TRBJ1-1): GAGVSQSPSNKVTEKGKDVELRCDPISGHTALYWYRQSLGQGLEFLIYFQGNSAPDKSGLPSDRFSAERTGGSVSTLTIQRTQQEDSAVYLCASRRPFVALGKNTEAFFGQGTRLTVV.

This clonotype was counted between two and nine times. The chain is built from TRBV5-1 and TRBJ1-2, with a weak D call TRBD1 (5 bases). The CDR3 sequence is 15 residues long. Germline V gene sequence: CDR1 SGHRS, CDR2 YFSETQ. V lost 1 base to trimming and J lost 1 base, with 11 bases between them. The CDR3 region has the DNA TGCGCCAGCAGCTTGACAAGACAGCATAACTATGGCTACACCTTC. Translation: CASSLTRQHNYGYTF. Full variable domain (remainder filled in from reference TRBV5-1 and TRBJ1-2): KAGVTQTPRYLIKTRGQQVTLSCSPISGHRSVSWYQQTPGQGLQFLFEYFSETQRNKGNFPGRFSGRQFSNSRSEMNVSTLELGDSALYLCASSLTRQHNYGYTFGSGTRLTVV.

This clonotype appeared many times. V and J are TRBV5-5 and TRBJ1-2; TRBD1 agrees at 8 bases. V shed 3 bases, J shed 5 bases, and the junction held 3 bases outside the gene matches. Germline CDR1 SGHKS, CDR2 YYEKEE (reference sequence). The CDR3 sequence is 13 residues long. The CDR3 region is CASSSDREYGYTF. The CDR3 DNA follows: TGTGCCAGCAGCTCGGACAGGGAGTATGGCTACACCTTC.

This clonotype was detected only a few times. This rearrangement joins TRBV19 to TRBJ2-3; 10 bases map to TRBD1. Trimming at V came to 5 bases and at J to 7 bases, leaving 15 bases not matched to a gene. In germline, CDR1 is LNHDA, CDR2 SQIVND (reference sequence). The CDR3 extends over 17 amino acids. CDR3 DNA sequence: TGTGCCAGTAGTGCAAAGACAGGGGGCGAGTCCTACAATACGCAGTATTTT. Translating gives CASSAKTGGESYNTQYF.

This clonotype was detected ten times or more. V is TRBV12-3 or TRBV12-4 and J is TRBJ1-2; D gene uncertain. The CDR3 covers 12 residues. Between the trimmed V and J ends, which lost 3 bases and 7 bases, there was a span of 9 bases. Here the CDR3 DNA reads TGTGCCAGCAGTTTCTACTCCGGTGGCTACACCTTC. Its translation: CASSFYSGGYTF.

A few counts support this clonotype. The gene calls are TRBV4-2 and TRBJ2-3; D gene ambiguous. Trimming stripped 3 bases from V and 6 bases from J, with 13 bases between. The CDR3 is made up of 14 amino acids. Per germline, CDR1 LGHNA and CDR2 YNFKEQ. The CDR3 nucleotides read TGTGCCAGCAGCCAGGGCAACACAGTGGATACGCAGTATTTT. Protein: CASSQGNTVDTQYF.